Listed here are 23 T cell receptor beta chains from one sample, sequenced in a study of CD8 T cells in ankylosing spondylitis. MiXCR, run by TCRdb on the 5' RACE reads, gives a single entry per CDR3 protein. The data hold about 220,000 distinct CDR3 sequences, with approximately 24% observed a single time. The sample was blood, either unsorted or a sorted T cell fraction (not recorded which). The receptors derive from a male donor with ankylosing spondylitis or in good health (not recorded which).

This clonotype has just a few counts. The chain recombines TRBV20-1 with TRBJ2-1; 9 bases align to TRBD1. Germline-derived CDR1 and CDR2 are DFQATT and SNEGSKA (reference sequence). The CDR3 covers 14 residues. V was pared by 5 bases and J by 9 bases, with 11 bases of the junction left unmatched. CDR3 residues: CSAQPTGGTTEQFF. The CDR3 DNA follows: TGCAGTGCTCAACCGACAGGGGGTACGACTGAGCAGTTCTTC.

The gene calls are TRBV7-2 and TRBJ1-1, with 10 bases lining up with TRBD1. CDR1 SGHTA and CDR2 FQGNSA come from the germline V gene. This CDR3 comprises 16 residues. The V and J ends lost 5 bases and 6 bases, in that order; junction bases with no gene match: 12. The CDR3 reads CASSPTTGQGFAEAFF. CDR3 DNA sequence: TGTGCCAGCAGCCCAACGACGGGACAGGGGTTCGCTGAAGCTTTCTTT.

This clonotype was seen ten or more times. The chain recombines TRBV6-5 with TRBJ2-6, with 7 positions matching TRBD2. The germline gives CDR1 MNHEY, CDR2 SVGAGI. With V trimmed by 2 bases and J by 0 bases, 4 bases remained unmatched. The CDR3 sequence is 17 residues long. CDR3: CASSYEAGSSGANVLTF. CDR3 bases: TGTGCCAGCAGTTACGAAGCGGGGAGCTCTGGGGCCAACGTCCTGACTTTC.

The sample holds many counts of this clonotype. The chain combines TRBV9 with TRBJ2-3, with D unclear. The germline V and J ends were trimmed by 0 bases and 8 bases, with 10 bases remaining between them. Germline V CDR1 and CDR2: SGDLS, YYNGEE. CDR3 length equals 13 residues. The CDR3 region is CASSVESSVTQYF. In nucleotides, the CDR3 is TGTGCCAGCAGCGTAGAAAGTAGTGTTACGCAGTATTTT.

This clonotype was observed many times. The chain couples TRBV3-1 to TRBJ1-2, with 8 bases lining up with TRBD1. The junction had 14 bases not matched to a gene; V was cut back by 4 bases and J by 1 base. The CDR3 consists of 18 residues. CDR1 LGHDT and CDR2 YNNKEL come from the germline V gene (reference sequence). CDR3 nucleotide sequence: TGTGCCAGCAGCCCGCGGGGGACAGGAGATCGACTTAACTATGGCTACACCTTC. This sequence encodes CASSPRGTGDRLNYGYTF. The entire variable domain, with the rest obtained from reference TRBV3-1 and TRBJ1-2, is as follows: DTAVSQTPKYLVTQMGNDKSIKCEQNLGHDTMYWYKQDSKKFLKIMFSYNNKELIINETVPNRFSPKSPDKAHLNLHINSLELGDSAVYFCASSPRGTGDRLNYGYTFGSGTRLTVV.

This chain links TRBV20-1 with TRBJ2-1; 8 bases line up with TRBD2. J lost 4 bases, V lost 6 bases, and 14 bases had no gene match. Per the germline V gene, CDR1 is DFQATT and CDR2 is SNEGSKA (reference sequence). This CDR3 is 16 amino acids long. The CDR3 coding sequence is TGCAGTGCCCGAGGGGGAACTAGCGGACATTACAATGAGCAGTTCTTC. It codes for CSARGGTSGHYNEQFF.

This clonotype was detected a few times. V gene TRBV29-1 combines with J gene TRBJ2-3; 7 bases are shared with TRBD1. Germline loops: CDR1 SQVTM, CDR2 ANQGSEA. CDR3 size: 13 residues. Trimming removed 4 bases from V and 5 bases from J; junction bases left unmatched: 6. CDR3 nucleotides: TGCAGCGTTGTGGCAGGGGGTCTAGATACGCAGTATTTT. It encodes CSVVAGGLDTQYF.

The chain links TRBV7-9 to TRBJ2-1; TRBD2 matches at 11 bases. The J segment lost 7 bases and the V segment lost 5 bases, leaving 13 bases of the junction unmatched. Germline assignment: CDR1 SEHNR and CDR2 FQNEAQ (reference sequence). CDR3 length equals 17 residues. The CDR3 here is CASSPVVIAGGRNEQFF. CDR3 in DNA: TGTGCCAGCAGCCCGGTGGTGATAGCGGGAGGGAGGAATGAGCAGTTCTTC.

This clonotype was found many times. V usage is TRBV5-1 and J usage is TRBJ1-1; 7 bases are a match to TRBD1. The CDR3 has 16 amino acids. The V segment lost 0 bases and the J segment 1 base; nucleotides outside the gene matches: 6. In germline, CDR1 is SGHRS, CDR2 YFSETQ. The CDR3 nucleotides read TGCGCCAGCAGCTTGGCTGGAGGGGGCGCGAACACTGAAGCTTTCTTT. The encoded protein is CASSLAGGGANTEAFF.

The chain links TRBV30 to TRBJ2-3; TRBD2 aligns across 8 bases. Germline loops: CDR1 GTSNPN, CDR2 SVGIG (reference sequence). The trim removed 3 bases at V and 2 bases at J, leaving 1 base unmatched. The CDR3 runs 13 residues. CDR3: CAWRAGATDTQYF. CDR3 bases: TGTGCCTGGAGAGCGGGAGCCACAGATACGCAGTATTTT.

Only a few counts were recorded for this clonotype. The chain links TRBV24-1 to TRBJ2-1, with 7 bases fitting TRBD2. The V segment lost 2 bases and the J segment 6 bases; nucleotides outside the gene matches: 12. Germline V gene data show CDR1 as KGHDR and CDR2 as SFDVKD. The length of the CDR3 is 17 residues. Written as DNA, the CDR3 is TGTGCCACCAGTGATTCCCCCGGGACTACCCGGGGCAATGAGCAGTTCTTC. Residues: CATSDSPGTTRGNEQFF.

The rearrangement joins TRBV5-1 to TRBJ2-3, with 7 bases aligning to TRBD2. J gave up 4 bases and V 0 bases, and 5 bases lay outside the gene matches. CDR3 length: 15 residues. The germline CDR1 and CDR2 sequences are SGHRS and YFSETQ. CDR3 residues: CASSLGSSGADTQYF. The DNA of the CDR3 is TGCGCCAGCAGCTTGGGGAGCAGCGGGGCAGATACGCAGTATTTT.

V is TRBV20-1 and J is TRBJ2-1; D call uncertain. The germline V and J ends were trimmed by 3 bases and 3 bases, with 6 bases remaining between them. Germline CDR1 reads DFQATT; CDR2 reads SNEGSKA (reference sequence). The length of the CDR3 is 12 residues. This CDR3 is CSARPRYNEQFF. DNA for the CDR3: TGCAGTGCTAGGCCCCGCTACAATGAGCAGTTCTTC.

The sample holds a few counts of this clonotype. V gene TRBV6-4 combines with J gene TRBJ1-2; no clear D gene. The CDR3 totals 11 residues. The germline V gene has CDR1 MRHNA and CDR2 SNTAGT. V gave up 2 bases and J gave up 4 bases, with 2 bases separating them. The CDR3 DNA reads as TGTGCCAGCAGTGACAGCTATGGCTACACCTTC. Encoded protein: CASSDSYGYTF.

The chain combines TRBV20-1 with TRBJ2-7; the match to TRBD2 covers 10 bases. V lost 3 bases and J lost 3; bases outside the gene matches: 5. The length of the CDR3 is 14 residues. Germline lookup yields CDR1 DFQATT and CDR2 SNEGSKA (reference sequence). The chain's CDR3 is CSASFTSGNYEQYF. The CDR3 region has the DNA TGCAGTGCTAGCTTCACTAGCGGGAACTACGAGCAGTACTTC.

In this sample, this clonotype turned up many times. The rearrangement links TRBV29-1 to TRBJ1-1, with D uncertain. V was trimmed by 5 bases and J by 0 bases, leaving 10 bases between them. The CDR3 consists of 13 residues. Germline V CDR1 and CDR2: SQVTM, ANQGSEA. Here the CDR3 reads CSVRSSMNTEAFF. The CDR3 nucleotides are TGCAGCGTTCGTTCTAGCATGAACACTGAAGCTTTCTTT.

This clonotype was seen at least ten times. The chain recombines TRBV5-1 with TRBJ2-3; D perhaps matches TRBD2 (5 bases). Looked up from germline, CDR1 is SGHRS and CDR2 is YFSETQ. V gave up 6 bases and J gave up 5 bases, with 19 bases separating them. The CDR3 is made up of 15 amino acids. The CDR3 DNA follows: TGCGCCAGCACCCAGAGCGGCCGGCCCCGAGATACGCAGTATTTT. It specifies CASTQSGRPRDTQYF.

This clonotype was recorded many times. The chain links TRBV12-3 or TRBV12-4 to TRBJ2-5, with D perhaps matching TRBD2 (5 bases). The CDR3 sequence is 15 residues long. V was cut by 3 bases and J by 5 bases, with 16 bases left in between. The CDR3 bases are TGTGCCAGCAGTTTGTTTGGGGAGCACTCGGAGACCCAGTACTTC. As protein: CASSLFGEHSETQYF.

V gene TRBV6-4 combines with J gene TRBJ1-1, with D unclear. CDR3 length equals 13 residues. V was pared by 6 bases and J by 1 base, with 9 bases between. Germline loops: CDR1 MRHNA, CDR2 SNTAGT. This CDR3 is CASSEQKNTEAFF. CDR3 DNA sequence: TGTGCCAGCAGCGAACAGAAGAACACTGAAGCTTTCTTT.

In this sample, this clonotype turned up many times. The V call is TRBV12-3 or TRBV12-4, the J call TRBJ2-1; 7 bases agree with TRBD1. The CDR3 runs to 17 residues. V dropped 3 bases and J dropped 7; count of bases not matched to a gene: 15. CDR3 region: CASSFGKRQGWRNEQFF. CDR3 sequence (DNA): TGTGCCAGCAGTTTCGGCAAACGACAGGGCTGGAGGAATGAGCAGTTCTTC.

This clonotype turned up a few times. The chain recombines TRBV20-1 with TRBJ2-5, with 15 bases identical to TRBD2. J lost 5 bases, V lost 2 bases, and 9 bases had no gene match. Germline-derived CDR1 and CDR2 are DFQATT and SNEGSKA (reference sequence). The CDR3 has 17 amino acids. The CDR3 protein is CSARQGLAGGDRETQYF. The CDR3 DNA follows: TGCAGTGCTAGACAGGGACTAGCGGGAGGCGATCGGGAGACCCAGTACTTC.

The rearrangement joins TRBV14 to TRBJ2-7; unclear D gene. V gave up 0 bases and J gave up 3 bases, with 3 bases separating them. Per the germline V gene, CDR1 is SGHDN and CDR2 is FVKESK. This CDR3 region has 12 residues. The CDR3 sequence: CASSQDFYEQYF. The CDR3 coding sequence is TGTGCCAGCAGCCAAGATTTCTACGAGCAGTACTTC.

This clonotype was counted at least ten times. J is TRBJ2-2 and V is TRBV6-4; 7 bases are a match to TRBD1. Germline V lookup: CDR1 MRHNA, CDR2 SNTAGT. After removal of 4 bases from V and 0 bases from J, the junction contained 5 bases not matched to a gene. CDR3 length: 16 residues. CDR3 loop: CASSADRAANTGELFF. The CDR3 DNA is TGTGCCAGCAGTGCCGACAGGGCCGCGAACACCGGGGAGCTGTTTTTT.